The 28 T cell receptor beta chains below all came from one sample that was sequenced in a study of cytomegalovirus exposure and HLA in healthy donors. The PCR ran on 60 Vbeta and 13 Jbeta primers. TCRdb's table, derived via immunoSEQ multiplex PCR, lists solely in-frame clones and lacks some. The table has roughly 170,000 clones, approximately 82% seen once. The sequencing sample was made of PBMCs. These receptors originate from a girl aged 2-10 years in good health and CMV-seropositive.

The V gene is TRBV2, the J gene TRBJ1-2; maybe TRBD1 (6 bases). The V end was cut by 0 bases, the J end by 4 bases, with 15 bases between. Germline V gene sequence: CDR1 SNHLY, CDR2 FYNNEI. The CDR3 is made up of 16 amino acids. The DNA of the CDR3 is TGTGCCAGCAGTGAAGCGGGCGGGGGGCGATTCTATGGCTACACCTTC. Translating it yields CASSEAGGGRFYGYTF.

This sequence joins TRBV15 and TRBJ2-1; tentative D call: TRBD2 (6 bases). Germline values: CDR1 LNHNV, CDR2 YYDKDF (reference sequence). The CDR3 consists of 16 residues. V was shortened by 1 base and J by 0 bases, with 10 bases between the two germline ends. The CDR3, as DNA: TGTGCCACCAGCAGAGGATTAGCGGCCTCCTACAATGAGCAGTTCTTC. This gives the protein CATSRGLAASYNEQFF.

V is TRBV27 and J is TRBJ2-3, with unresolved D. CDR1 MNHEY and CDR2 SMNVEV come from the germline V gene (reference sequence). The CDR3 has 14 amino acids. Trimming took 2 bases from V and 2 from J, leaving 8 bases between them. The chain's CDR3 is CASSLNSLTDTQYF. The CDR3 DNA reads as TGTGCCAGCAGTTTAAATTCCCTCACAGATACGCAGTATTTT.

V gene TRBV6-1 combines with J gene TRBJ2-7, with D tentatively TRBD2 (5 bases). The CDR3 contains 19 residues. Germline loops: CDR1 MNHNS, CDR2 SASEGT. The germline V and J ends were trimmed by 2 bases and 2 bases, with 25 bases remaining between them. The CDR3 reads CASSESNLLWRPEAYEQYF. CDR3 bases: TGTGCCAGCAGTGAATCGAATCTTCTTTGGAGGCCCGAAGCCTACGAGCAGTACTTC.

This clone was counted only a few times. The chain employs TRBV9 and TRBJ1-2, with D possibly being TRBD1 (5 bases). Germline CDR1 is SGDLS and CDR2 is YYNGEE. The ends were cut back, 7 bases at V and 0 bases at J, with 10 bases in the middle. CDR3 length: 13 amino acids. The DNA for the CDR3 is TGTGCCAGCGGCGACAGACCTAACTATGGCTACACCTTC. It codes for CASGDRPNYGYTF.

V is TRBV28 and J is TRBJ1-5; D ambiguous. Trimming shortened V by 6 bases and J by 3 bases, and 9 bases separated the two germline ends. The CDR3 is 13 amino acids. The germline CDR1 and CDR2 sequences are MDHEN and SYDVKM. CDR3 nucleotide sequence: TGTGCCAGCAGGCTAGATGTCAATCAGCCCCAGCATTTT. Its protein product is CASRLDVNQPQHF. The variable domain in full, with the rest retrieved from reference TRBV28 and TRBJ1-5, is DVKVTQSSRYLVKRTGEKVFLECVQDMDHENMFWYRQDPGLGLRLIYFSYDVKMKEKGDIPEGYSVSREKKERFSLILESASTNQTSMYLCASRLDVNQPQHFGDGTRLSIL.

The chain is built from TRBV11-2 and TRBJ2-3; D perhaps matches TRBD2 (6 bases). V was trimmed by 1 base and J by 6 bases, leaving 11 bases between them. Germline V CDR1 and CDR2: SGHAT, FQNNGV. The CDR3 sequence is 14 residues long. In nucleotides, the CDR3 is TGTGCCAGCAGCTTAGGAGGGAGGTGGGATACGCAGTATTTT. Its translation: CASSLGGRWDTQYF. The complete variable domain, with remaining parts taken from reference TRBV11-2 and TRBJ2-3, reads EAGVAQSPRYKIIEKRQSVAFWCNPISGHATLYWYQQILGQGPKLLIQFQNNGVVDDSQLPKDRFSAERLKGVDSTLKIQPAKLEDSAVYLCASSLGGRWDTQYFGPGTRLTVL.

This sequence joins TRBV5-1 and TRBJ1-2; weak D call: TRBD1 (5 bases). V gave up 0 bases and J gave up 6 bases, with 15 bases separating them. The germline CDR1 and CDR2 sequences are SGHRS and YFSETQ. This CDR3 region has 15 residues. CDR3 region: CASSLEVPGSHGYTF. CDR3 coding DNA: TGCGCCAGCAGCTTGGAAGTACCAGGGTCTCATGGCTACACCTTC.

The chain links TRBV28 to TRBJ1-5; 9 bases align to TRBD1. The CDR3 runs 18 residues. The junction had 16 bases not matched to a gene; V was cut back by 3 bases and J by 7 bases. Germline V gene lookup returns CDR1 MDHEN and CDR2 SYDVKM. The CDR3 sequence: CASSLRPPGTGSGQPQHF. The CDR3 nucleotides are TGTGCCAGCAGTTTGCGTCCTCCAGGGACAGGGTCTGGGCAGCCCCAGCATTTT.

This chain connects TRBV11-2 to TRBJ2-7; unclear D gene. Germline V gives CDR1 SGHAT, CDR2 FQNNGV. V lost 1 base to trimming and J lost 0 bases, with 10 bases between them. The CDR3 spans 15 residues. The CDR3 sequence: CASSLVSESSYEQYF. In nucleotides, the CDR3 is TGTGCCAGCAGCTTAGTTAGTGAGAGCTCCTACGAGCAGTACTTC.

The gene calls are TRBV7-6 and TRBJ2-7, with TRBD2 matching 11 bases. With V trimmed by 5 bases and J by 3 bases, 15 bases remained unmatched. Germline lookup yields CDR1 SGHVS and CDR2 FNYEAQ. This CDR3 region has 18 residues. The CDR3 nucleotides are TGTGCCAGCAGCCCTAGGACAGAGAATAGCGGGAGGGACTACGAGCAGTACTTC. The encoded protein is CASSPRTENSGRDYEQYF.

This clone was found once. CDR3 coding DNA: TGCGCCAGCAGCTTGGCCGGGGGGGTAGATACGCAGTATTTT. The encoded protein is CASSLAGGVDTQYF. This chain connects TRBV5-1 to TRBJ2-3; 8 bases map to TRBD2. Germline CDR1 is SGHRS and CDR2 is YFSETQ. The length of the CDR3 is 14 residues. V was pared by 0 bases and J by 5 bases, with 2 bases of the junction left unmatched.

V usage is TRBV5-6 and J usage is TRBJ2-1; TRBD1 agrees at 9 bases. With 3 bases clipped from V and 13 bases from J, the junction kept 5 bases outside the gene matches. The length of the CDR3 is 12 residues. Germline CDR1 reads SGHDT; CDR2 reads YYEEEE. CDR3 sequence: CASSSRTGDQFF. The CDR3 DNA is TGTGCCAGCAGCTCCCGGACAGGGGATCAGTTCTTC.

V gene TRBV2 combines with J gene TRBJ2-7, with D perhaps TRBD1 (7 bases). Germline V CDR1 and CDR2: SNHLY, FYNNEI. The CDR3 is made up of 13 amino acids. Trimming shortened V by 8 bases and J by 6 bases, and 17 bases separated the two germline ends. This CDR3 reads CASGGDSFGEQYF. CDR3 nucleotides: TGTGCCAGCGGCGGGGACAGTTTCGGCGAGCAGTACTTC.

The chain combines TRBV18 with TRBJ1-3, with D unresolved. Germline CDR1 reads KGHSH; CDR2 reads LQKENI. CDR3 length: 14 residues. V was pared by 6 bases and J by 0 bases, with 9 bases between. CDR3 coding DNA: TGTGCCAGCTCCCTGAGCGACTCTGGAAACACCATATATTTT. Amino acids: CASSLSDSGNTIYF.

This chain joins TRBV27 and TRBJ2-2; D might be TRBD1 (8 bases). Per germline, CDR1 MNHEY and CDR2 SMNVEV (reference sequence). The CDR3 runs 15 residues. The V end was cut by 2 bases, the J end by 8 bases, with 15 bases between. The DNA for the CDR3 is TGTGCCAGCAGTTTAACAGGGGGGGGTATGGGGGAGCTGTTTTTT. This translates into CASSLTGGGMGELFF.

This clone was counted once. The rearrangement joins TRBV2 to TRBJ2-7; the D gene is possibly TRBD1 (6 bases). Trimming took off 0 bases at V and 1 base at J, with 16 bases between the two ends. In germline, CDR1 is SNHLY, CDR2 FYNNEI. CDR3 length equals 17 residues. CDR3 loop: CASSEAWGLTGSYEQYF. The CDR3 coding sequence is TGTGCCAGCAGTGAAGCTTGGGGGTTGACAGGATCCTACGAGCAGTACTTC.

This clone was recorded once. The genes are TRBV20-1 and TRBJ2-1, with D tentatively TRBD2 (6 bases). Germline CDR1 and CDR2: DFQATT and SNEGSKA (reference sequence). The germline V and J ends were trimmed by 6 bases and 7 bases, with 10 bases remaining between them. This CDR3 is built from 11 residues. The CDR3 here is CSAGTQNEQFF. Written as DNA, the CDR3 is TGCAGTGCAGGGACTCAGAATGAGCAGTTCTTC.

The rearrangement links TRBV4-1 to TRBJ2-3; D is ambiguous. Per the germline V gene, CDR1 is MGHRA and CDR2 is YSYEKL. CDR3 length: 14 residues. V shed 1 base and J shed 2 bases, with 7 bases lying between them. The CDR3 nucleotides read TGCGCCAGCAGCCAAGGCAGATCCACAGATACGCAGTATTTT. Translated: CASSQGRSTDTQYF.

The chain has TRBV7-3 and TRBJ2-3, with D possibly being TRBD2 (6 bases). Per germline, CDR1 SGHTA and CDR2 FQGTGA. CDR3 size: 16 residues. Trimming took 6 bases from V and 5 from J, leaving 21 bases between them. The CDR3 region is CASSHRAGRGLDTQYF. CDR3 coding DNA: TGTGCCAGCAGTCATAGGGCGGGAAGGGGCCTAGATACGCAGTATTTT.

The chain joins TRBV6-6 to TRBJ2-5, with a weak D call TRBD2 (6 bases). This CDR3 region has 14 residues. The germline CDR1 and CDR2 sequences are MNHNY and SVGAGI (reference sequence). Deletions cut 7 bases from V and 2 bases from J, with 14 bases between. The CDR3, as DNA: TGTGCCAGCATAGGGGAGGCGGGTCAAGAGACCCAGTACTTC. Translated, it gives CASIGEAGQETQYF.

This chain uses TRBV5-6 with TRBJ2-7; 8 bases are shared with TRBD2. CDR3 length equals 17 residues. The germline V gene encodes CDR1 SGHDT and CDR2 YYEEEE. After removal of 6 bases from V and 5 bases from J, the junction contained 19 bases not matched to a gene. This chain's CDR3 is CASNGGDSRGRTDEQYF. CDR3 sequence (DNA): TGTGCCAGCAACGGGGGGGACTCAAGAGGTCGTACTGACGAGCAGTACTTC.

This clone was detected a few times. This chain connects TRBV5-4 to TRBJ2-2; a weak D match, TRBD1 (6 bases). The CDR3 totals 13 residues. The ends were cut back, 1 base at V and 6 bases at J, with 7 bases in the middle. Germline CDR1 reads SGHNT; CDR2 reads YYREEE (reference sequence). The CDR3 loop reads CASSLKGAGELFF. Written as DNA, the CDR3 is TGTGCCAGCAGCTTGAAGGGGGCCGGGGAGCTGTTTTTT.

This clone was recorded once. The J gene is TRBJ2-7, the V gene TRBV7-3; 8 bases line up with TRBD2. CDR1 SGHTA and CDR2 FQGTGA come from the germline V gene. V gave up 2 bases and J gave up 3 bases; unmatched junction bases: 6. The CDR3 is 15 amino acids. CDR3 residues: CASSLRGGGLYEQYF. Here the CDR3 DNA reads TGTGCCAGCAGCTTACGGGGCGGGGGGCTCTACGAGCAGTACTTC.

The rearrangement uses TRBV5-5 and TRBJ2-7; D is unclear. From germline, CDR1 is SGHKS and CDR2 YYEKEE (reference sequence). The V end lost 2 bases, the J end lost 1 base, and 10 bases lay between the germline ends. This CDR3 has 14 residues. The CDR3 sequence: CASSLVSLSYEQYF. Here the CDR3 DNA reads TGTGCCAGCAGCTTAGTAAGCTTATCCTACGAGCAGTACTTC.

The chain is built from TRBV5-1 and TRBJ2-1, with D hard to call. This CDR3 has 14 amino acids. CDR1 is SGHRS, CDR2 YFSETQ, per germline. V lost 0 bases and J 4 bases, leaving 8 bases between the germline ends. In DNA form, the CDR3 reads TGCGCCAGCAGCTTGGTACTATCTTACAATGAGCAGTTCTTC. It is translated as CASSLVLSYNEQFF.

This chain links TRBV7-3 with TRBJ2-7, with D tentatively TRBD1 (5 bases). Looked up from germline, CDR1 is SGHTA and CDR2 is FQGTGA. The V end was cut by 2 bases, the J end by 4 bases, with 12 bases between. The CDR3 loop spans 14 amino acids. The CDR3 DNA reads TGTGCCAGCAGCTTACAGGGTTTGGGGTACGAGCAGTACTTC. Its translation is CASSLQGLGYEQYF.

The genes are TRBV5-1 and TRBJ1-3; D may be TRBD1 (5 bases). Between the trimmed V and J ends, which lost 0 bases and 3 bases, there was a span of 7 bases. Germline V gives CDR1 SGHRS, CDR2 YFSETQ. This CDR3 contains 14 residues. In DNA form, the CDR3 reads TGCGCCAGCAGCTTGGCAGGGAATGGAAACACCATATATTTT. This encodes CASSLAGNGNTIYF.